This TCR beta chain was found in a study of blood T cell repertoires in COVID-19. Turning to the study itself: Both acute and convalescent COVID-19 samples were obtained from the United States, Italy and Spain.

Generated by immunoSEQ multiplex PCR, the TCRdb table keeps only in-frame clones and is missing some. The table has around 190,000 clones, around 75% seen once; the top ten hold roughly 5.7%. The CDR3 runs to 15 residues. CDR1 and CDR2 (germline): KGHDR, SFDVKD. V gave up 9 bases and J gave up 2 bases, with 16 bases separating them. Seattle cases were enrolled at active infection and followed longitudinally. This clonotype was obtained from a middle-aged woman with COVID-19, enrolled during active disease. The chain carries TRBV24-1 and TRBJ2-1; D may be TRBD1 (5 bases). The sequenced sample was peripheral blood. CDR3 loop: CATSLGQGTYNEQFF. CDR3 bases: TGTGCCACCTCTTTGGGGCAAGGAACCTACAATGAGCAGTTCTTC.